This passage covers 17 T cell receptor beta chains from one sample sequenced in a study of blood T cells in healthy people across ages. Next came a second PCR, run for about 7 to 12 cycles, which used a sample-barcoded 5' primer along with a J-beta primer mix. TCRdb itself ran the 5' RACE reads through MiXCR, one entry per CDR3 protein. The sample consists of 1.5 million to 1.9 million distinct CDR3 sequences, 40% to 45% of them appearing once. The sample comprised blood. These receptors were taken from a woman younger than 30 in good health.

Remarks on this clonotype: This could be a read error, since a much larger clone is one nucleotide away. CDR3 coding DNA: TGTGCCAGCAGCATCTATGGCTACACCTTC. Its protein product is CASSIYGYTF. This rearrangement joins TRBV7-9 to TRBJ1-2, with D unclear. V was trimmed by 5 bases and J by 4 bases, leaving 2 bases between them. Germline V CDR1 and CDR2: SEHNR, FQNEAQ (reference sequence). The CDR3 has 10 amino acids.

This clonotype was seen a handful of times. This chain links TRBV6-5 with TRBJ1-5; D call uncertain. Per the germline V gene, CDR1 is MNHEY and CDR2 is SVGAGI. V lost 2 bases to trimming and J lost 6 bases, with 14 bases between them. The CDR3 has 15 amino acids. The chain's CDR3 is CASSYGRLGGQPQHF. Written as DNA, the CDR3 is TGTGCCAGCAGTTACGGCCGTTTGGGCGGTCAGCCCCAGCATTTT.

This CDR3 is CSFLTLRGETQYF. The CDR3 DNA sequence: TGCAGCTTCTTGACTCTACGAGGGGAGACCCAGTACTTC. This sequence joins TRBV29-1 and TRBJ2-5; perhaps TRBD2 as D (5 bases). The CDR3 runs to 13 residues. Germline loops: CDR1 SQVTM, CDR2 ANQGSEA. V lost 8 bases to trimming and J lost 5 bases, with 18 bases between them. Using reference TRBV29-1 and TRBJ2-5 for the parts outside the CDR3, the full variable domain is SAVISQKPSRDICQRGTSLTIQCQVDSQVTMMFWYRQQPGQSLTLIATANQGSEATYESGFVIDKFPISRPNLTFSTLTVSNMSPEDSSIYLCSFLTLRGETQYFGPGTRLLVL.

The chain recombines TRBV7-2 with TRBJ2-1; D may correspond to TRBD1 or TRBD2 (5 bases each). CDR1 is SGHTA and CDR2 is FQGNSA in the germline V gene. V was cut by 2 bases and J by 6 bases, with 14 bases left in between. There are 15 residues in the CDR3. CDR3 DNA sequence: TGTGCCAGCAGCTTACAACGGGGACCCAGCAATGAGCAGTTCTTC. Translation gives CASSLQRGPSNEQFF. Full variable domain (rest looked up from reference TRBV7-2 and TRBJ2-1): GAGVSQSPSNKVTEKGKDVELRCDPISGHTALYWYRQSLGQGLEFLIYFQGNSAPDKSGLPSDRFSAERTGGSVSTLTIQRTQQEDSAVYLCASSLQRGPSNEQFFGPGTRLTVL.

This clonotype was picked up a small number of times. V gene TRBV10-3 combines with J gene TRBJ2-1; 12 positions agree with TRBD1. Germline V lookup: CDR1 ENHRY, CDR2 SYGVKD. The CDR3 runs 16 residues. V shed 2 bases, J shed 5 bases, and the junction held 4 bases outside the gene matches. This chain's CDR3 is CAISEAGQGANNEQFF. DNA for the CDR3: TGTGCCATCAGTGAGGCGGGACAGGGGGCAAACAATGAGCAGTTCTTC.

This clonotype occurred a few times. The V gene is TRBV5-1, the J gene TRBJ1-5; D possibly corresponds to TRBD1 (5 bases). V lost 4 bases and J 2 bases, leaving 13 bases between the germline ends. CDR3 length: 15 residues. Germline values: CDR1 SGHRS, CDR2 YFSETQ. The CDR3: CASSTGGIGNQPQHF. The DNA of the CDR3 is TGCGCCAGCAGCACGGGGGGGATTGGCAATCAGCCCCAGCATTTT.

In this sample, this clonotype turned up a few times. V usage is TRBV6-4 and J usage is TRBJ1-1; perhaps TRBD1 as D (5 bases). Germline V gene lookup returns CDR1 MRHNA and CDR2 SNTAGT. V lost 4 bases and J lost 4, with 13 bases in between. The CDR3 has 14 residues. The CDR3 is CASSVRWGGTEAFF. The DNA of the CDR3 is TGTGCCAGCAGTGTTCGCTGGGGGGGCACTGAAGCTTTCTTT.

The gene calls are TRBV4-1 and TRBJ2-7; D gene unclear. With 4 bases removed from V and 2 bases from J, the gap between germline ends came to 15 bases. This CDR3 is built from 15 residues. Per germline, CDR1 MGHRA and CDR2 YSYEKL. This chain's CDR3 is CASSPDERSAYEQYF. Here the CDR3 DNA reads TGCGCCAGCAGCCCAGATGAACGTTCTGCCTACGAGCAGTACTTC.

The chain has TRBV2 and TRBJ1-6; 9 bases map to TRBD1. CDR3 size: 16 residues. The germline V gene encodes CDR1 SNHLY and CDR2 FYNNEI. The V gene end was trimmed by 6 bases and the J gene end by 11 bases; junction bases not matched to a gene: 14. The CDR3 DNA reads TGTGCCAGCAGCCTCCAACCGGGACAGGGTGGTACACCCCTCCACTTT. This encodes CASSLQPGQGGTPLHF.

This clonotype was seen only a few times. V usage is TRBV9 and J usage is TRBJ1-4; a weak D match, TRBD1 (5 bases). V lost 2 bases to trimming and J lost 3 bases, with 11 bases between them. The CDR3 has 15 amino acids. Germline V CDR1 and CDR2: SGDLS, YYNGEE. CDR3 amino acids: CASSVRDSANEKLFF. In nucleotides, the CDR3 is TGTGCCAGCAGCGTCCGGGACTCGGCTAATGAAAAACTGTTTTTT.

The CDR3 sequence is CSASPVGPINQPQHF. CDR3 DNA: TGCAGTGCTAGTCCCGTCGGACCGATCAATCAGCCCCAGCATTTT. The V gene is TRBV20-1, the J gene TRBJ1-5; D is unclear. Trimming shortened V by 3 bases and J by 3 bases, and 15 bases separated the two germline ends. The CDR3 loop spans 15 amino acids. Germline-derived CDR1 and CDR2 are DFQATT and SNEGSKA (reference sequence).

The chain carries TRBV15 and TRBJ2-7, with D possibly called TRBD1 or TRBD2 (5 bases each). V was shortened by 2 bases and J by 3 bases, with 11 bases between the two germline ends. The CDR3 totals 14 residues. Germline CDR1 and CDR2: LNHNV and YYDKDF (reference sequence). This CDR3 reads CATSRPGRFYEQYF. In DNA, the CDR3 is TGTGCCACCAGCAGACCGGGACGGTTCTACGAGCAGTACTTC.

This clonotype came up a few times. The V gene is TRBV11-2, the J gene TRBJ2-7, with 9 bases that match TRBD2. The J call could be wrong; TRBJ2-5 is a better fit for the DNA end. The CDR3 runs to 16 residues. CDR1 and CDR2 (germline): SGHAT, FQNNGV. The chain's CDR3 is CASSLGGAGGGETQYF. CDR3 in DNA: TGTGCCAGCAGCTTAGGTGGAGCGGGGGGAGGAGAGACCCAGTACTTC.

This clonotype showed up just a few times. The rearrangement links TRBV20-1 to TRBJ1-1; D might be TRBD1 (6 bases). The CDR3 is 13 residues long. Germline CDR1 is DFQATT and CDR2 is SNEGSKA (reference sequence). The V gene lost 6 bases and the J gene lost 4 bases, with 15 bases spanning the gap. The CDR3 region is CSAPLRGGTEAFF. As DNA, the CDR3 is TGCAGTGCACCGCTGAGGGGGGGCACTGAAGCTTTCTTT.

Written as DNA, the CDR3 is TGTGCCAGCAGGAGTAGAAGCACCGGGGAGCTGTTTTTT. Protein product: CASRSRSTGELFF. The rearrangement links TRBV2 to TRBJ2-2; D is uncertain. The germline CDR1 and CDR2 sequences are SNHLY and FYNNEI. Trimming shortened V by 6 bases and J by 4 bases, and 9 bases separated the two germline ends. This CDR3 spans 13 amino acids.

V gene TRBV5-1 combines with J gene TRBJ2-2, with 7 bases aligning to TRBD1. CDR1 SGHRS and CDR2 YFSETQ come from the germline V gene. CDR3 length equals 15 residues. The junction had 6 bases not matched to a gene; V was cut back by 4 bases and J by 3 bases. CDR3 sequence: CASSQDRVDTGELFF. The CDR3 DNA is TGCGCCAGCAGCCAAGACAGGGTGGACACCGGGGAGCTGTTTTTT.

This clonotype was seen once. This chain links TRBV12-3 or TRBV12-4 with TRBJ2-1, with 8 bases fitting TRBD2. V dropped 8 bases and J dropped 0; count of bases not matched to a gene: 12. The CDR3 covers 17 residues. The CDR3 reads CASLNRRGGRSYNEQFF. In nucleotides, the CDR3 is TGTGCCAGCCTGAACCGTCGGGGGGGCCGCTCCTACAATGAGCAGTTCTTC.